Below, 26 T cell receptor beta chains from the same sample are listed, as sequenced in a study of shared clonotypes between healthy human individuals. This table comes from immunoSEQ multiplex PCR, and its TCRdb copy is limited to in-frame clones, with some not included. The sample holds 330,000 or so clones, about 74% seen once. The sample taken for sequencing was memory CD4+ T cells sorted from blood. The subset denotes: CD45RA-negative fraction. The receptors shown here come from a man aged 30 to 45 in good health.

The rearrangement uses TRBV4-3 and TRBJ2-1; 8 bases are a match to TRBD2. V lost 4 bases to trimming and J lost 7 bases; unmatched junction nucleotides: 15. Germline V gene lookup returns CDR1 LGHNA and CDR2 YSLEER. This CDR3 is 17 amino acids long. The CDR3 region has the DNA TGCGCCAGCAGCCCCTCCAGCGGGAGTGGTTCGAGGAATGAGCAGTTCTTC. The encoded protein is CASSPSSGSGSRNEQFF.

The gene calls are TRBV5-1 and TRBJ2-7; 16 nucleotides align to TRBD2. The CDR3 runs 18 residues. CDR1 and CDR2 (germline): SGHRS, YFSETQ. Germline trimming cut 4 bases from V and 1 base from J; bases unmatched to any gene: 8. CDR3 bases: TGCGCCAGCAGCGCTGGGGGACTAGCGGGAGGGCTATCCTACGAGCAGTACTTC. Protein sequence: CASSAGGLAGGLSYEQYF. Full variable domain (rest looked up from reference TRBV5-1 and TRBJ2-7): KAGVTQTPRYLIKTRGQQVTLSCSPISGHRSVSWYQQTPGQGLQFLFEYFSETQRNKGNFPGRFSGRQFSNSRSEMNVSTLELGDSALYLCASSAGGLAGGLSYEQYFGPGTRLTVT.

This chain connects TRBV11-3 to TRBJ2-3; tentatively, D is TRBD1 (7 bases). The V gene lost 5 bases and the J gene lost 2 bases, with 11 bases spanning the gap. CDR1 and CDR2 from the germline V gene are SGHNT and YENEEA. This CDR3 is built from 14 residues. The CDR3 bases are TGTGCCAGCAGCGCGGGACAGAACACAGATACGCAGTATTTT. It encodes CASSAGQNTDTQYF.

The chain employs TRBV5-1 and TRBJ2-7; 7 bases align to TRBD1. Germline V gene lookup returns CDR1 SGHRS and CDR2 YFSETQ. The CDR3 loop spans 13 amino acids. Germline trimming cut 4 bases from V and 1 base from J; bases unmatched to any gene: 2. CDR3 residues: CASSRQGSYEQYF. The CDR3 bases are TGCGCCAGCAGCAGACAGGGATCCTACGAGCAGTACTTC.

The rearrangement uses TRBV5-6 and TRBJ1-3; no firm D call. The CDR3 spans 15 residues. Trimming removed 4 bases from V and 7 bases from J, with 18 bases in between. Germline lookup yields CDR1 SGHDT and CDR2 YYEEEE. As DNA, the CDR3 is TGTGCCAGCAGCCGTTGGTTTTGGGGTGAGAACACCATATATTTT. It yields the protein CASSRWFWGENTIYF.

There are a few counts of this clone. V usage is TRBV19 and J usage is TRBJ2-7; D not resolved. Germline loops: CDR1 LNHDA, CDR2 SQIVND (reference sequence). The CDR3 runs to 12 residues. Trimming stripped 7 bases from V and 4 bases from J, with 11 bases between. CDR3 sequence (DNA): TGTGCCAGTATGGGTTACCCATACGAGCAGTACTTC. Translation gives CASMGYPYEQYF.

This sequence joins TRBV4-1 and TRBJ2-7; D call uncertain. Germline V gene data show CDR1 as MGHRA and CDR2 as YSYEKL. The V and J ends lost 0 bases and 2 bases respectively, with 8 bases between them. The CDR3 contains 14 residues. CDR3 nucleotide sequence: TGCGCCAGCAGCCAAGATATTACCGCCTACGAGCAGTACTTC. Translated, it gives CASSQDITAYEQYF.

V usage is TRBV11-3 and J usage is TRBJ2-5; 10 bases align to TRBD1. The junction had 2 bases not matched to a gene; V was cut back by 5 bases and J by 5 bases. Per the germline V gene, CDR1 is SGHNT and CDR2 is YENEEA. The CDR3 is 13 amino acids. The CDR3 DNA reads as TGTGCCAGCAGCCGGGGACAGGGGGAGACCCAGTACTTC. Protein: CASSRGQGETQYF.

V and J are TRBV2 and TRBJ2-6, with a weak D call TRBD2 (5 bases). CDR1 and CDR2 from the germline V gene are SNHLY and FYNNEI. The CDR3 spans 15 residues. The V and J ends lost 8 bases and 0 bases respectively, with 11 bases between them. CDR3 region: CASGVRGSGANVLTF. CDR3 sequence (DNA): TGTGCCAGCGGTGTCCGGGGCTCTGGGGCCAACGTCCTGACTTTC.

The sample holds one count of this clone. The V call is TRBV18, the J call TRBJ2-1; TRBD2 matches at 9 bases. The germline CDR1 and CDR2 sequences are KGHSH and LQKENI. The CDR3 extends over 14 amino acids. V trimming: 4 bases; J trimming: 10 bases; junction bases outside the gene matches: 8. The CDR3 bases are TGTGCCAGCTCACTTCGCCGAGCGGGAGGAGAGCAGTTCTTC. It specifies CASSLRRAGGEQFF.

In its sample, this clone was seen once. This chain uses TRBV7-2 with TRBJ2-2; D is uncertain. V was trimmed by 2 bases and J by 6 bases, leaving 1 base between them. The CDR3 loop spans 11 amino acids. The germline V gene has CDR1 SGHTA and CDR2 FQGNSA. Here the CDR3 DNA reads TGTGCCAGCAGCTTACCCGGGGAGCTGTTTTTT. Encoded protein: CASSLPGELFF.

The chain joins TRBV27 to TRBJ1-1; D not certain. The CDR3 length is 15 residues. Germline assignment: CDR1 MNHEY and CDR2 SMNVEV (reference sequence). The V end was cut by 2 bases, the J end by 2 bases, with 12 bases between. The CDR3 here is CASSLQPWGNTEAFF. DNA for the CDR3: TGTGCCAGCAGTTTACAGCCCTGGGGAAACACTGAAGCTTTCTTT.

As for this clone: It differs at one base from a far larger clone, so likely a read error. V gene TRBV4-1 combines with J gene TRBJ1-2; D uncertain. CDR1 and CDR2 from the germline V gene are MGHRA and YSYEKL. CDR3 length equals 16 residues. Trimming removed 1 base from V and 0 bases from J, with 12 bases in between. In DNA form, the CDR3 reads TGCGCCAGCAGCCAAGTTGGCGCTAGGGCTAACTATGGCTACACCTTC. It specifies CASSQVGARANYGYTF.

CDR3 coding DNA: TGTGCCAGCACCCAGGGCTGGGGCACAGATACGCAGTATTTT. It translates to CASTQGWGTDTQYF. The rearrangement joins TRBV6-1 to TRBJ2-3, with D possibly matching TRBD1 (5 bases). The germline V gene has CDR1 MNHNS and CDR2 SASEGT. The V gene lost 7 bases and the J gene lost 1 base, with 12 bases spanning the gap. The CDR3 contains 14 residues.

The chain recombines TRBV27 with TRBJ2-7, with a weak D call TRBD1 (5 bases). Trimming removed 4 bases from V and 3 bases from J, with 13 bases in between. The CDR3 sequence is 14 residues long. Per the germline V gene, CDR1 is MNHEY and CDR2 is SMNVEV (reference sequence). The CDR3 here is CASSSARGFYEQYF. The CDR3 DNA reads TGTGCCAGCAGTTCTGCAAGGGGATTCTACGAGCAGTACTTC.

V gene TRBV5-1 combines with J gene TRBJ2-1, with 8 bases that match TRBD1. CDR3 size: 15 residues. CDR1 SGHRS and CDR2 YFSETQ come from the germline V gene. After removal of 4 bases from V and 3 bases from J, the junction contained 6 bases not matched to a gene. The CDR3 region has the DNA TGCGCCAGCAGCCTCCGGGACAGGCTCTACAATGAGCAGTTCTTC. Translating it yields CASSLRDRLYNEQFF. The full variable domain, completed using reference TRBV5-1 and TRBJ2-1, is KAGVTQTPRYLIKTRGQQVTLSCSPISGHRSVSWYQQTPGQGLQFLFEYFSETQRNKGNFPGRFSGRQFSNSRSEMNVSTLELGDSALYLCASSLRDRLYNEQFFGPGTRLTVL.

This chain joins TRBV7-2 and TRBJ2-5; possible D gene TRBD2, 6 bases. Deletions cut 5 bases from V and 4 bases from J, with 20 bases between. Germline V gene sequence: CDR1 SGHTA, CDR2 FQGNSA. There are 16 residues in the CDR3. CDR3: CASSHGGSPVLETQYF. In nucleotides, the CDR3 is TGTGCCAGCAGCCACGGAGGGTCTCCTGTATTAGAGACCCAGTACTTC.

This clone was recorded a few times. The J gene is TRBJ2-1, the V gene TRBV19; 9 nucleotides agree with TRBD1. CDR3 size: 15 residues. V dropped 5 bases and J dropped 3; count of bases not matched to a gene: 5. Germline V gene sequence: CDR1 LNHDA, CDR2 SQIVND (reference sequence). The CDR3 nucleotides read TGTGCCAGTAGTTTAGGGACAGGGAACTACAATGAGCAGTTCTTC. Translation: CASSLGTGNYNEQFF.

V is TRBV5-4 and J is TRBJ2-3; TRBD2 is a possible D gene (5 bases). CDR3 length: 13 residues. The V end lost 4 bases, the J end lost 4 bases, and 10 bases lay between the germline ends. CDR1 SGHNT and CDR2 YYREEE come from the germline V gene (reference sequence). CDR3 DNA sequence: TGTGCCAGCAGCACTTTTAGCGCAGATACGCAGTATTTT. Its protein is CASSTFSADTQYF. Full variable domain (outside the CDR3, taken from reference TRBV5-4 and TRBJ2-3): ETGVTQSPTHLIKTRGQQVTLRCSSQSGHNTVSWYQQALGQGPQFIFQYYREEENGRGNFPPRFSGLQFPNYSSELNVNALELDDSALYLCASSTFSADTQYFGPGTRLTVL.

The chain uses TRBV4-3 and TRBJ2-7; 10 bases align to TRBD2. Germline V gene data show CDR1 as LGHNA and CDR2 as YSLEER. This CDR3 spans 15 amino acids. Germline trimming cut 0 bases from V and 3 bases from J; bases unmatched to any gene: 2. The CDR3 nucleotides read TGCGCCAGCAGCCAAGATATAGCGGGAGGCTACGAGCAGTACTTC. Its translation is CASSQDIAGGYEQYF.

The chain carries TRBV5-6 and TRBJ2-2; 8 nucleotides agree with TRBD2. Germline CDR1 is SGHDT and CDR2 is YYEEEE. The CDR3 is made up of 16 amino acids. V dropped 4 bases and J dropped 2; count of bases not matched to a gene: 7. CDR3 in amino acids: CASSPGGTVNTGELFF. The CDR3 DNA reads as TGTGCCAGCAGCCCGGGGGGGACGGTAAACACCGGGGAGCTGTTTTTT.

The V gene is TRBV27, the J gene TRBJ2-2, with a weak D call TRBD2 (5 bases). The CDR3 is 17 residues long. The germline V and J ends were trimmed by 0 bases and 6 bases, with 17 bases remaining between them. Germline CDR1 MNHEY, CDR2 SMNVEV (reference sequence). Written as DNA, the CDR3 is TGTGCCAGCAGTTTATCCGACGTACTAGGTACCCCCGGGGAGCTGTTTTTT. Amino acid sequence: CASSLSDVLGTPGELFF.

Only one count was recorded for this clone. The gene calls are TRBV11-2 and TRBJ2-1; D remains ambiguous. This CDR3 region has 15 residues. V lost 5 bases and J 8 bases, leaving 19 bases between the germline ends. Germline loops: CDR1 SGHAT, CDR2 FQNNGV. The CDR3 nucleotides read TGTGCCAGCAGCCCCCCCGAGACCGTCCGGGATGAGCAGTTCTTC. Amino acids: CASSPPETVRDEQFF.

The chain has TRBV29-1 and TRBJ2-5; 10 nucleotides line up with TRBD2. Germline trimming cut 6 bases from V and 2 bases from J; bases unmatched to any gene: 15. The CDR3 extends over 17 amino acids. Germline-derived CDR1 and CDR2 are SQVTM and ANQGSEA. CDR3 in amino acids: CSVAEGGSGRSQETQYF. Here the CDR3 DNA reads TGCAGCGTCGCAGAGGGGGGTAGCGGGAGGTCTCAAGAGACCCAGTACTTC.

The CDR3 region has the DNA TGCAGCGTTGATAATACGGGAGGGAAGGAGACCCAGTACTTC. Amino acids: CSVDNTGGKETQYF. V usage is TRBV29-1 and J usage is TRBJ2-5; TRBD2 matches 8 bases. The CDR3 is 14 amino acids. V was clipped by 3 bases and J by 5 bases; unmatched bases: 8. Germline V gives CDR1 SQVTM, CDR2 ANQGSEA.

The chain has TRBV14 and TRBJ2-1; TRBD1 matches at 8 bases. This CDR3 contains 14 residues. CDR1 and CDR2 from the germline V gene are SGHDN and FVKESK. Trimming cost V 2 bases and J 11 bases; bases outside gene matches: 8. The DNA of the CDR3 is TGTGCCAGCAGCCAAAGCCTACGGACAGGGCAGCAGTTCTTC. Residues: CASSQSLRTGQQFF. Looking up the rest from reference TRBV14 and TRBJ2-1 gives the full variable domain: EAGVTQFPSHSVIEKGQTVTLRCDPISGHDNLYWYRRVMGKEIKFLLHFVKESKQDESGMPNNRFLAERTGGTYSTLKVQPAELEDSGVYFCASSQSLRTGQQFFGPGTRLTVL.